A selection of T cell receptor beta chains follows, all from one sample in a study of blood T cell repertoires in COVID-19. Only in-frame clones appear in the TCRdb table, and some are missing; sequencing was by immunoSEQ multiplex PCR. The table has about 370,000 clones, 80% to 95% seen once; the top ten hold about 0.86%. The source material was PBMCs or T cells enriched from blood (not recorded which). These receptors all stem from a woman aged 40 to 50 who had been exposed to COVID-19. CDR3s include the opening cysteine and the closing phenylalanine or tryptophan. D genes are given only for firm matches. The size of a clone is reported for some rows only, either as once, few or many, or as a class for expanded clones.

D	V	size	J	length	CDR3	DNA
TRBD1	TRBV19	once	TRBJ2-5	16	CASSYGTGISRETQYF	TGTGCCAGTAGTTATGGGACAGGGATATCAAGAGAGACCCAGTACTTC
-	TRBV30	-	TRBJ1-3	14	CAWSVGDSGNTIYF	TGTGCCTGGAGTGTCGGGGACTCTGGAAACACCATATATTTT
-	TRBV18	-	TRBJ1-3	16	CASSPLGQNSGNTIYF	TGTGCCAGCTCACCATTAGGACAGAATTCTGGAAACACCATATATTTT
-	TRBV9	-	TRBJ1-3	15	CASSVGVSSGNTIYF	TGTGCCAGCAGCGTAGGTGTGAGCTCTGGAAACACCATATATTTT
TRBD2	TRBV15	-	TRBJ2-5	15	CATSRERGGLSTQYF	TGTGCCACCAGCAGGGAGCGGGGGGGCCTGTCGACCCAGTACTTC
TRBD1	TRBV9	-	TRBJ1-1	17	CASTPGTGVVMNTEAFF	TGTGCCAGCACTCCCGGGACAGGGGTTGTGATGAACACTGAAGCTTTCTTT
-	TRBV19	-	TRBJ2-5	13	CASSIGREETQYF	TGTGCCAGTAGTATAGGCAGGGAAGAGACCCAGTACTTC
-	TRBV2	-	TRBJ1-1	13	CASSTAAESEAFF	TGTGCCAGCAGCACCGCGGCGGAGAGTGAAGCTTTCTTT
TRBD1	TRBV30	once	TRBJ1-2	13	CAWGQGAVYGYTF	TGTGCCTGGGGACAGGGGGCGGTCTATGGCTACACCTTC
TRBD1	TRBV6-2/TRBV6-3	-	TRBJ1-2	16	CASSPRLTGAGAGYTF	TGTGCCAGCAGTCCGCGATTGACAGGGGCTGGGGCCGGCTACACCTTC
TRBD2	TRBV18	once	TRBJ2-1	15	CASSPGLAGVSEQFF	TGTGCCAGCTCACCAGGACTAGCGGGAGTAAGTGAGCAGTTCTTC
TRBD1	TRBV27	-	TRBJ1-3	15	CASSLRQGFGNTIYF	TGTGCCAGCAGTCTTAGACAGGGGTTTGGAAACACCATATATTTT
TRBD2	TRBV5-4	-	TRBJ2-7	15	CASSQRTSGNDEQYF	TGTGCCAGCAGCCAACGGACTAGCGGGAATGACGAGCAGTACTTC